Following are 32 T cell receptor beta chains from one sample sequenced in a study of blood T cell repertoires in COVID-19. Some clones are missing from TCRdb's copy, which holds only in-frame ones; the method was immunoSEQ multiplex PCR. Of fewer than 200,000 clones in the sample, around nine tenths were seen once. Sequencing was done on a sample of peripheral blood. Receptors were obtained from a man aged 40-50 years with active or convalescent COVID-19.

The chain links TRBV19 to TRBJ1-1; tentative D call: TRBD1 (5 bases). This CDR3 comprises 13 residues. V was cut by 7 bases and J by 3 bases, with 12 bases left in between. CDR1 and CDR2 (germline): LNHDA, SQIVND (reference sequence). Here the CDR3 DNA reads TGTGCCAGTAATGATTTGGGGCACACTGAAGCTTTCTTT. Amino acids: CASNDLGHTEAFF.

Only one count was recorded for this clone. CDR3 loop: CASRDRDNNEQFF. CDR3 nucleotides: TGTGCCAGCAGGGACAGGGATAACAATGAGCAGTTCTTC. The genes are TRBV25-1 and TRBJ2-1; TRBD1 matches 8 bases. The length of the CDR3 is 13 residues. Germline CDR1 and CDR2: MGHDK and SYGVNS. Trimming cost V 6 bases and J 5 bases; bases outside gene matches: 3.

The J gene is TRBJ2-1, the V gene TRBV6-2 or TRBV6-3, with D possibly TRBD1 on 5 matching bases. The CDR3 runs to 15 residues. Per the germline V gene, CDR1 is MNHEY and CDR2 is SVGEGT. V was trimmed by 2 bases and J by 4 bases, leaving 12 bases between them. The DNA of the CDR3 is TGTGCCAGCAGTTACACAGGACACCAATACAATGAGCAGTTCTTC. This encodes CASSYTGHQYNEQFF.

This clone has more than one count but fewer than ten. The V call is TRBV5-6, the J call TRBJ1-5; 8 bases match TRBD1. This CDR3 is 14 amino acids long. With V trimmed by 4 bases and J by 6 bases, 6 bases remained unmatched. The germline V gene has CDR1 SGHDT and CDR2 YYEEEE. CDR3 protein: CASSTGQGLQPQHF. The CDR3 nucleotides read TGTGCCAGCAGCACAGGACAGGGCCTTCAGCCCCAGCATTTT.

V usage is TRBV5-5 and J usage is TRBJ1-1; D gene unclear. The V gene's germline CDR1 is SGHKS and CDR2 YYEKEE (reference sequence). This CDR3 is 13 amino acids long. The V end was cut by 5 bases, the J end by 1 base, with 9 bases between. The CDR3 nucleotides are TGTGCCAGCAGTTTTCGAGGGAACACTGAAGCTTTCTTT. Amino acid sequence: CASSFRGNTEAFF. Based on the CDR3 plus reference TRBV5-5 and TRBJ1-1, the full variable domain is DAGVTQSPTHLIKTRGQQVTLRCSPISGHKSVSWYQQVLGQGPQFIFQYYEKEERGRGNFPDRFSARQFPNYSSELNVNALLLGDSALYLCASSFRGNTEAFFGQGTRLTVV.

V and J are TRBV3-1 (or the pseudogene TRBV3-2) and TRBJ1-4, with D possibly matching TRBD1 (5 bases). Trimming stripped 2 bases from V and 4 bases from J, with 11 bases between. The CDR3 is made up of 15 amino acids. Per the germline V gene, CDR1 is LGHDT and CDR2 is YNNKEL (reference sequence). In DNA form, the CDR3 reads TGTGCCAGCAGCCAATTTGGGGACTATAATGAAAAACTGTTTTTT. It encodes CASSQFGDYNEKLFF.

V usage is TRBV5-1 and J usage is TRBJ1-4, with TRBD1 matching over 8 bases. V shed 0 bases and J 3 bases; nucleotides not matched to a gene: 4. Per the germline V gene, CDR1 is SGHRS and CDR2 is YFSETQ. The CDR3 is 16 residues long. The CDR3 region has the DNA TGCGCCAGCAGCTTGGCAGGGGGCGCTGCTAATGAAAAACTGTTTTTT. It codes for CASSLAGGAANEKLFF.

The chain carries TRBV18 and TRBJ1-6, with unresolved D. The V gene lost 6 bases and the J gene lost 4 bases, with 7 bases spanning the gap. The CDR3 covers 13 residues. Germline CDR1 KGHSH, CDR2 LQKENI. In DNA, the CDR3 is TGTGCCAGCTCCGAGGGATATAATTCACCCCTCCACTTT. Its protein is CASSEGYNSPLHF. The entire variable domain, with the rest obtained from reference TRBV18 and TRBJ1-6, is as follows: NAGVMQNPRHLVRRRGQEARLRCSPMKGHSHVYWYRQLPEEGLKFMVYLQKENIIDESGMPKERFSAEFPKEGPSILRIQQVVRGDSAAYFCASSEGYNSPLHFGNGTRLTVT.

This sequence joins TRBV5-1 and TRBJ1-1, with 8 bases that match TRBD1. V was clipped by 6 bases and J by 2 bases; unmatched bases: 6. The CDR3 extends over 14 amino acids. Germline V gives CDR1 SGHRS, CDR2 YFSETQ. CDR3 coding DNA: TGCGCCAGCACCCAACAGGGGGGAAACACTGAAGCTTTCTTT. Protein sequence: CASTQQGGNTEAFF.

This clone appeared once. The rearrangement joins TRBV3-1 (or the pseudogene TRBV3-2) to TRBJ2-7; possibly TRBD2 for D (7 bases). CDR1 is LGHDT and CDR2 is YNNKEL in the germline V gene (reference sequence). Trimming removed 0 bases at V and 3 bases at J, with 15 bases between. The CDR3 covers 16 residues. The CDR3 sequence: CASSQEWGGPLYEQYF. The CDR3 bases are TGTGCCAGCAGCCAAGAGTGGGGGGGGCCCCTCTACGAGCAGTACTTC.

The chain employs TRBV2 and TRBJ1-1; 8 bases line up with TRBD1. Per the germline V gene, CDR1 is SNHLY and CDR2 is FYNNEI. CDR3 length: 15 amino acids. The V gene end was trimmed by 6 bases and the J gene end by 0 bases; junction bases not matched to a gene: 6. The CDR3 protein is CASRGDRIMNTEAFF. The DNA for the CDR3 is TGTGCCAGCAGAGGGGACAGGATCATGAACACTGAAGCTTTCTTT. The full variable domain, completed using reference TRBV2 and TRBJ1-1, is EPEVTQTPSHQVTQMGQEVILRCVPISNHLYFYWYRQILGQKVEFLVSFYNNEISEKSEIFDDQFSVERPDGSNFTLKIRSTKLEDSAMYFCASRGDRIMNTEAFFGQGTRLTVV.

J is TRBJ1-2 and V is TRBV12-3 or TRBV12-4, with D hard to call. The CDR3 contains 11 residues. V was pared by 1 base and J by 9 bases, with 6 bases between. The CDR3 nucleotides are TGTGCCAGCAGTTTAGGAGGTAGCTACACCTTC. The encoded protein is CASSLGGSYTF.

This chain links TRBV28 with TRBJ2-5; 7 nucleotides agree with TRBD2. The germline CDR1 and CDR2 sequences are MDHEN and SYDVKM. CDR3 length: 16 residues. Losses at the gene ends were 2 bases for V and 5 bases for J; bases not matched to a gene: 11. The CDR3 region has the DNA TGTGCCAGCAGTTTAGCTTGGGAGGGGATGTTGGAGACCCAGTACTTC. This gives the protein CASSLAWEGMLETQYF.

The chain recombines TRBV29-1 with TRBJ1-1; no definite D call. The CDR3 has 12 amino acids. V lost 7 bases and J 1 base, leaving 10 bases between the germline ends. CDR1 SQVTM and CDR2 ANQGSEA come from the germline V gene. For the CDR3, the DNA is TGCAGCGCGGACCGACAGAACACTGAAGCTTTCTTT. Translation gives CSADRQNTEAFF.

This clone was picked up one time. The CDR3 loop reads CASSYSGGWDQPQHF. The DNA of the CDR3 is TGTGCCAGCAGTTATTCCGGGGGGTGGGATCAGCCCCAGCATTTT. V is TRBV6-2 or TRBV6-3 and J is TRBJ1-5; a weak D match, TRBD1 (5 bases). This CDR3 is 15 amino acids long. Trimming cost V 3 bases and J 5 bases, with 14 bases left between them. CDR1 and CDR2 (germline): MNHEY, SVGEGT.

The rearrangement uses TRBV6-4 and TRBJ2-3; 12 bases fit TRBD1. Germline values: CDR1 MRHNA, CDR2 SNTAGT. This CDR3 spans 17 amino acids. The V segment lost 0 bases and the J segment 4 bases; nucleotides outside the gene matches: 5. The CDR3 is CASSDSPGTGGSDTQYF. CDR3 nucleotide sequence: TGTGCCAGCAGTGACTCTCCCGGGACAGGGGGCTCAGATACGCAGTATTTT.

Points on this clone: At one of its ends the junction is not consistent with the germline gene, which may arise from a read error. This chain joins TRBV5-4 and TRBJ1-6, with 9 bases identical to TRBD1. The CDR3 spans 16 residues. Germline-derived CDR1 and CDR2 are SGHNT and YYREEE (reference sequence). The DNA of the CDR3 is TGTGCCAGCAGCAGATCGGGACAGGGCTATAACTCACCCCTCCACTTT. Translation gives CASSRSGQGYNSPLHF.

The V and J genes are TRBV5-1 and TRBJ1-5, with D possibly being TRBD1 (5 bases). The CDR3 consists of 15 residues. V was shortened by 0 bases and J by 1 base, with 8 bases between the two germline ends. The germline gives CDR1 SGHRS, CDR2 YFSETQ. CDR3 sequence reads: CASSLEGISNQPQHF. Here the CDR3 DNA reads TGCGCCAGCAGCTTGGAGGGGATCAGCAATCAGCCCCAGCATTTT.

Only one count was recorded for this clone. The junction differs from germline at one of its ends, possibly a read error. The rearrangement links TRBV30 to TRBJ1-1; the D is unclear. The CDR3 extends over 12 amino acids. Germline CDR1 reads GTSNPN; CDR2 reads SVGIG (reference sequence). The CDR3: CAWSVDRVSRRF. For the CDR3, the DNA is TGTGCCTGGAGTGTAGACCGGGTCTCACGGCGGTTT.

This chain uses TRBV3-1 (or the pseudogene TRBV3-2) with TRBJ2-2; TRBD2 matches 10 bases. Per germline, CDR1 LGHDT and CDR2 YNNKEL (reference sequence). The V gene end was trimmed by 4 bases and the J gene end by 6 bases; junction bases not matched to a gene: 8. The CDR3 extends over 16 amino acids. CDR3 loop: CASSPSLAGLPGELFF. DNA for the CDR3: TGTGCCAGCAGCCCCTCACTAGCGGGGCTGCCCGGGGAGCTGTTTTTT.

The rearrangement links TRBV3-1 (or the pseudogene TRBV3-2) to TRBJ1-1; no clear D gene. From germline, CDR1 is LGHDT and CDR2 YNNKEL (reference sequence). V lost 3 bases and J 3 bases, leaving 11 bases between the germline ends. This CDR3 region has 14 residues. The DNA of the CDR3 is TGTGCCAGCAGCCACGCGTGGCAGGACACTGAAGCTTTCTTT. It encodes CASSHAWQDTEAFF.

The chain combines TRBV18 with TRBJ2-7, with TRBD1 identical over 11 bases. V dropped 5 bases and J dropped 2; count of bases not matched to a gene: 2. This CDR3 spans 14 amino acids. Germline V gene lookup returns CDR1 KGHSH and CDR2 LQKENI. CDR3 in amino acids: CASSSGQGAYEQYF. The CDR3 nucleotides are TGTGCCAGCTCATCGGGACAGGGGGCCTACGAGCAGTACTTC.

The chain couples TRBV24-1 to TRBJ2-7; TRBD1 agrees at 7 bases. V lost 2 bases to trimming and J lost 6 bases; unmatched junction nucleotides: 0. CDR3 size: 12 residues. Looked up from germline, CDR1 is KGHDR and CDR2 is SFDVKD. The CDR3: CATSDSGGEQYF. As DNA, the CDR3 is TGTGCCACCAGTGATTCAGGGGGCGAGCAGTACTTC.

V and J are TRBV27 and TRBJ2-1; no firm D call. Germline assignment: CDR1 MNHEY and CDR2 SMNVEV (reference sequence). There are 15 residues in the CDR3. V was cut by 6 bases and J by 0 bases, with 12 bases left in between. CDR3 DNA sequence: TGTGCCAGCAGCCACTCTCAAAGCTCCTACAATGAGCAGTTCTTC. As protein: CASSHSQSSYNEQFF.

The J gene is TRBJ1-2, the V gene TRBV4-1; no clear D gene. Germline CDR1 reads MGHRA; CDR2 reads YSYEKL. This CDR3 contains 15 residues. The V end was cut by 0 bases, the J end by 2 bases, with 10 bases between. CDR3 sequence: CASSQERGGNYGYTF. The CDR3 nucleotides are TGCGCCAGCAGCCAAGAACGGGGAGGGAACTATGGCTACACCTTC.

This chain joins TRBV28 and TRBJ2-7; 11 bases are shared with TRBD2. CDR3 length: 18 residues. Losses at the gene ends were 2 bases for V and 0 bases for J; bases not matched to a gene: 9. CDR1 and CDR2 from the germline V gene are MDHEN and SYDVKM. DNA for the CDR3: TGTGCCAGCAGTTTAGAGTTGGGACTAGCGGCTCTCTCCTACGAGCAGTACTTC. It yields the protein CASSLELGLAALSYEQYF.

The DNA for the CDR3 is TGCGCCAGCAGTGAGTCCCCGCGCCGGGCTGAAGCTTTCTTT. Protein product: CASSESPRRAEAFF. J is TRBJ1-1 and V is TRBV10-1, with D unclear. The CDR3 sequence is 14 residues long. CDR1 and CDR2 (germline): WNHNN, SYGVQD (reference sequence). Trimming removed 0 bases at V and 6 bases at J, with 11 bases between.

The chain links TRBV29-1 to TRBJ2-7; unclear D gene. CDR1 and CDR2 (germline): SQVTM, ANQGSEA. This CDR3 comprises 13 residues. V was trimmed by 0 bases and J by 2 bases, leaving 8 bases between them. CDR3 coding DNA: TGCAGCGTTGAAGATGCCGGAGCCTACGAGCAGTACTTC. Its protein product is CSVEDAGAYEQYF.

The chain links TRBV9 to TRBJ1-3; TRBD1 matches 7 bases. V lost 7 bases, J lost 3 bases, and 7 bases stayed unmatched. This CDR3 is built from 14 residues. Germline V CDR1 and CDR2: SGDLS, YYNGEE. In nucleotides, the CDR3 is TGTGCCAGCGGGCGACAGGGATTTGGAAACACCATATATTTT. It yields the protein CASGRQGFGNTIYF.

The chain couples TRBV7-2 to TRBJ2-5, with 8 bases that match TRBD1. This CDR3 has 15 residues. Germline V CDR1 and CDR2: SGHTA, FQGNSA. The ends lost 5 bases at V and 5 bases at J; junction bases unmatched: 10. In DNA form, the CDR3 reads TGTGCCAGCAGCGAAGGACAGGGTTTGGGTGAGACCCAGTACTTC. Its protein product is CASSEGQGLGETQYF.

V is TRBV6-5 and J is TRBJ2-5; the D gene is possibly TRBD1 (6 bases). V lost 4 bases to trimming and J lost 4 bases, with 13 bases between them. The CDR3 is 14 amino acids. Germline-derived CDR1 and CDR2 are MNHEY and SVGAGI. CDR3 sequence (DNA): TGTGCCAGCAGTTCCAACAGGGTCGGAGAGACCCAGTACTTC. It is translated as CASSSNRVGETQYF.

This rearrangement joins TRBV4-3 to TRBJ2-1; the match to TRBD2 covers 11 bases. This CDR3 has 17 residues. CDR1 LGHNA and CDR2 YSLEER come from the germline V gene. V was pared by 1 base and J by 2 bases, with 4 bases of the junction left unmatched. This CDR3 reads CASSQGLAGNTYNEQFF. The CDR3 DNA follows: TGCGCCAGCAGCCAAGGACTAGCGGGGAACACCTACAATGAGCAGTTCTTC.